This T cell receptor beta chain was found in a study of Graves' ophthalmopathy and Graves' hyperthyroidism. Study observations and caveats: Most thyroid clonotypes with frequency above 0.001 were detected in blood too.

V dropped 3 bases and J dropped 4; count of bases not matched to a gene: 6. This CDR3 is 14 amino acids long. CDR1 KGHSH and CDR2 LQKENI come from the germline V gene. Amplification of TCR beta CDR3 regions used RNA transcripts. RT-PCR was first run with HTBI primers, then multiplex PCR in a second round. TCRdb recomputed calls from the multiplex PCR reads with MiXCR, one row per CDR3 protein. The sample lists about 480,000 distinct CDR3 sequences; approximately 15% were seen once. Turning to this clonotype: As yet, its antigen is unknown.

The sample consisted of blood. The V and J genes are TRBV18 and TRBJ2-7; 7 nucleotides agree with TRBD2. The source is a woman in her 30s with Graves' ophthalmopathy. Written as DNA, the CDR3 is TGTGCCAGCTCACCGAGAGTAGCGGGTTACGAGCAGTACTTC. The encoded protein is CASSPRVAGYEQYF.